This T cell receptor (beta chain) was profiled in a study of CD8 T cells in ankylosing spondylitis. This clonotype was seen a few times. No antigen is known for it. Libraries for TCR beta were made by quantitative 5'-RACE with molecular barcodes. TCRdb reanalysed the 5' RACE reads using MiXCR and keeps one entry per CDR3 protein. Among fewer than 450,000 distinct CDR3 sequences listed, about a sixth were seen once. CDR1 SGHRS and CDR2 YFSETQ come from the germline V gene. V was clipped by 7 bases and J by 5 bases, with 13 bases between them. This CDR3 is 12 amino acids long. General study results and limits: Reportedly, significant enrichment of disease-linked clones occurred in matched ankylosing spondylitis synovial fluid. Within ankylosing spondylitis blood, a TCR beta motif made up of eight or nine highly homologous variants appeared to be characteristic. Reactive arthritis synovial fluid and blood previously showed some of these motif variants.

Input material: blood, either unsorted or a sorted T cell fraction (not recorded which). The chain is built from TRBV5-1 and TRBJ2-7, with a possible D match to TRBD1 (6 bases). The sequence was obtained from a male donor with ankylosing spondylitis. CDR3: CASGPGQHEQYF. In DNA form, the CDR3 reads TGCGCCAGCGGCCCCGGACAGCACGAGCAGTACTTC.